The 23 T cell receptor beta chains in this list originate from one sample, sequenced in a study of blood T cell repertoires in COVID-19. This table comes from immunoSEQ multiplex PCR, and its TCRdb copy is limited to in-frame clones, with some not included. In the table there are some 100,000 clones, 91% of which are singletons. The specimen was peripheral blood. The receptor source for this set is a human donor with active COVID-19. The donor label of this sample is uncertain.

The V gene is TRBV9, the J gene TRBJ2-3; D unresolved. Per the germline V gene, CDR1 is SGDLS and CDR2 is YYNGEE. V lost 2 bases to trimming and J lost 4 bases, with 11 bases between them. CDR3 length equals 14 residues. The chain's CDR3 is CASSVYRSSDTQYF. CDR3 nucleotides: TGTGCCAGCAGCGTTTATCGTAGCTCAGATACGCAGTATTTT.

This chain connects TRBV5-1 to TRBJ2-7; TRBD1 matches at 10 bases. The junction had 2 bases not matched to a gene; V was cut back by 3 bases and J by 5 bases. The germline V gene has CDR1 SGHRS and CDR2 YFSETQ. This CDR3 spans 13 amino acids. The CDR3 region is CASSSGTGDEQYF. Written as DNA, the CDR3 is TGCGCCAGCAGCTCTGGGACAGGGGACGAGCAGTACTTC.

The chain is built from TRBV19 and TRBJ1-1, with unresolved D. In germline, CDR1 is LNHDA, CDR2 SQIVND (reference sequence). V lost 6 bases and J lost 1, with 15 bases in between. This CDR3 comprises 15 residues. The CDR3 reads CASRGGAMGNTEAFF. DNA of the CDR3: TGTGCCAGTAGGGGAGGAGCCATGGGGAACACTGAAGCTTTCTTT.

In DNA form, the CDR3 reads TGTGCCAGCAGTCGGACAGACGAAAAACTGTTTTTT. It specifies CASSRTDEKLFF. The chain recombines TRBV6-2 or TRBV6-3 with TRBJ1-4, with D maybe TRBD1 (6 bases). The CDR3 length is 12 residues. Germline CDR1 and CDR2: MNHEY and SVGEGT. V lost 5 bases, J lost 8 bases, and 9 bases lay in between.

The chain carries TRBV18 and TRBJ2-3, with 9 nucleotides matching TRBD1. V lost 6 bases to trimming and J lost 2 bases; unmatched junction nucleotides: 9. Germline V CDR1 and CDR2: KGHSH, LQKENI. This CDR3 contains 16 residues. This CDR3 is CASSRQQGAATDTQYF. CDR3 sequence (DNA): TGTGCCAGCTCTCGGCAACAGGGGGCAGCCACAGATACGCAGTATTTT.

The genes are TRBV11-2 and TRBJ2-7, with D tentatively TRBD2 (6 bases). Trimming shortened V by 1 base and J by 3 bases, and 13 bases separated the two germline ends. This CDR3 spans 15 amino acids. Per the germline V gene, CDR1 is SGHAT and CDR2 is FQNNGV. As DNA, the CDR3 is TGTGCCAGCAGCTTAGCCCCCGCTAGCGACTACGAGCAGTACTTC. The encoded protein is CASSLAPASDYEQYF.

The rearrangement uses TRBV28 and TRBJ2-5; 8 bases line up with TRBD1. CDR1 and CDR2 from the germline V gene are MDHEN and SYDVKM. V trimming: 7 bases; J trimming: 5 bases; junction bases outside the gene matches: 9. This CDR3 has 14 amino acids. The chain's CDR3 is CASKAGGAGETQYF. The CDR3 DNA reads as TGTGCCAGCAAGGCAGGGGGCGCCGGGGAGACCCAGTACTTC.

J is TRBJ2-3 and V is TRBV9; 8 positions match TRBD2. V was clipped by 0 bases and J by 5 bases; unmatched bases: 11. Per the germline V gene, CDR1 is SGDLS and CDR2 is YYNGEE. There are 17 residues in the CDR3. The CDR3 coding sequence is TGTGCCAGCAGCGTAGCGGCGGGGGGCTCCGTGGGAGATACGCAGTATTTT. It translates to CASSVAAGGSVGDTQYF.

This chain uses TRBV5-4 with TRBJ2-4; TRBD2 aligns across 8 bases. This CDR3 has 17 residues. Looked up from germline, CDR1 is SGHNT and CDR2 is YYREEE (reference sequence). V dropped 1 base and J dropped 1; count of bases not matched to a gene: 7. In nucleotides, the CDR3 is TGTGCCAGCAGCTTGCGGGGGGGCGGCATCGCCAAAAACATTCAGTACTTC. This encodes CASSLRGGGIAKNIQYF.

The chain combines TRBV6-6 with TRBJ1-3, with D unclear. The CDR3 covers 15 residues. Trimming removed 7 bases at V and 11 bases at J, with 24 bases between. Germline V gives CDR1 MNHNY, CDR2 SVGAGI (reference sequence). The CDR3 nucleotides are TGTGCCAGCACCGAAAGCGGTGGGTCGCAGGCCTCCATATATTTT. Protein sequence: CASTESGGSQASIYF.

This chain uses TRBV11-2 with TRBJ1-6; D perhaps matches TRBD1 (5 bases). CDR3 size: 17 residues. Trimming removed 4 bases at V and 0 bases at J, with 13 bases between. Germline CDR1 reads SGHAT; CDR2 reads FQNNGV. For the CDR3, the DNA is TGTGCCAGCAGCTATGGGGGGGGGAGCTCCTATAATTCACCCCTCCACTTT. Protein: CASSYGGGSSYNSPLHF.

The rearrangement uses TRBV7-6 and TRBJ2-2; D is ambiguous. The germline gives CDR1 SGHVS, CDR2 FNYEAQ. Trimming took 5 bases from V and 2 from J, leaving 15 bases between them. This CDR3 has 16 amino acids. CDR3 protein: CASSPALGLNTGELFF. CDR3 in DNA: TGTGCCAGCAGCCCTGCCCTGGGCTTAAACACCGGGGAGCTGTTTTTT.

The rearrangement uses TRBV18 and TRBJ1-3; D might be TRBD1 (6 bases). The CDR3 covers 13 residues. Per germline, CDR1 KGHSH and CDR2 LQKENI. Trimming removed 3 bases from V and 5 bases from J, with 8 bases in between. The DNA for the CDR3 is TGTGCCAGCTCACCGGACAGTAGAAACACCATATATTTT. Translation: CASSPDSRNTIYF.

The gene calls are TRBV5-6 and TRBJ2-1, with D uncertain. Between the trimmed V and J ends, which lost 3 bases and 7 bases, there was a span of 20 bases. The CDR3 is 16 residues long. Germline loops: CDR1 SGHDT, CDR2 YYEEEE. In DNA form, the CDR3 reads TGTGCCAGCAGCTCTCGTGTAGTAGCTCTTATTAATGAGCAGTTCTTC. It codes for CASSSRVVALINEQFF.

The J gene is TRBJ2-1, the V gene TRBV5-4; 7 bases map to TRBD2. The length of the CDR3 is 18 residues. The germline V gene has CDR1 SGHNT and CDR2 YYREEE (reference sequence). V was clipped by 4 bases and J by 4 bases; unmatched bases: 17. CDR3 nucleotide sequence: TGTGCCAGCAGCAGACCCGGTGGGCCAGCGGGGAGTTACAATGAGCAGTTCTTC. It yields the protein CASSRPGGPAGSYNEQFF.

The rearrangement joins TRBV27 to TRBJ2-3; 7 nucleotides match TRBD2. Germline lookup yields CDR1 MNHEY and CDR2 SMNVEV (reference sequence). This CDR3 region has 16 residues. V lost 1 base, J lost 0 bases, and 4 bases stayed unmatched. CDR3 in amino acids: CASSLFWRGSTDTQYF. The CDR3 DNA reads TGTGCCAGCAGTTTATTCTGGCGGGGGAGCACAGATACGCAGTATTTT.

V is TRBV11-1 and J is TRBJ2-1; 12 nucleotides agree with TRBD2. This CDR3 contains 15 residues. The ends lost 4 bases at V and 9 bases at J; junction bases unmatched: 7. CDR1 and CDR2 (germline): SGHAT, FQDESV (reference sequence). CDR3 in DNA: TGTGCCAGCAGCTATAGACTAGCGGGGGCTCTTGAGCAGTTCTTC. Translated, it gives CASSYRLAGALEQFF. The whole variable domain, remainder taken from reference TRBV11-1 and TRBJ2-1, is EAEVAQSPRYKITEKSQAVAFWCDPISGHATLYWYRQILGQGPELLVQFQDESVVDDSQLPKDRFSAERLKGVDSTLKIQPAELGDSAMYLCASSYRLAGALEQFFGPGTRLTVL.

The gene calls are TRBV7-3 and TRBJ2-7; D possibly corresponds to TRBD1 (5 bases). V was clipped by 1 base and J by 6 bases, with 10 bases between them. The CDR3 runs to 13 residues. CDR1 and CDR2 from the germline V gene are SGHTA and FQGTGA. CDR3 protein: CASSLNIQGEQYF. The DNA of the CDR3 is TGTGCCAGCAGCTTAAACATCCAGGGCGAGCAGTACTTC. Full variable domain (rest looked up from reference TRBV7-3 and TRBJ2-7): GAGVSQTPSNKVTEKGKYVELRCDPISGHTALYWYRQSLGQGPEFLIYFQGTGAADDSGLPNDRFFAVRPEGSVSTLKIQRTERGDSAVYLCASSLNIQGEQYFGPGTRLTVT.

V is TRBV13 and J is TRBJ2-1, with a weak D call TRBD2 (5 bases). CDR1 and CDR2 (germline): PRHDT, FYEKMQ (reference sequence). There are 17 residues in the CDR3. With 0 bases removed from V and 4 bases from J, the gap between germline ends came to 16 bases. CDR3 sequence reads: CASSLGLSRETYNEQFF. CDR3 in DNA: TGTGCCAGCAGCTTAGGCCTCTCGAGGGAGACTTACAATGAGCAGTTCTTC.

V and J are TRBV2 and TRBJ1-4, with D possibly TRBD1 on 6 matching bases. Trimming left V 1 base short and J 7 bases short, with 10 bases between. There are 14 residues in the CDR3. Germline V gene data show CDR1 as SNHLY and CDR2 as FYNNEI. The CDR3 region is CASSEVGGGEKLFF. In DNA form, the CDR3 reads TGTGCCAGCAGTGAAGTAGGGGGTGGTGAAAAACTGTTTTTT.

The J gene is TRBJ1-2, the V gene TRBV11-1; D is unclear. Germline V lookup: CDR1 SGHAT, CDR2 FQDESV (reference sequence). This CDR3 has 16 residues. The V and J ends lost 0 bases and 0 bases respectively, with 11 bases between them. CDR3 sequence: CASSLARGTANYGYTF. The CDR3 nucleotides read TGTGCCAGCAGCTTAGCGCGCGGCACGGCTAACTATGGCTACACCTTC.

The rearrangement joins TRBV5-4 to TRBJ2-2; D is unresolved. Germline assignment: CDR1 SGHNT and CDR2 YYREEE (reference sequence). The V and J ends lost 4 bases and 0 bases respectively, with 7 bases between them. The CDR3 extends over 14 amino acids. Here the CDR3 DNA reads TGTGCCAGCAGCCCCCCTACGAACACCGGGGAGCTGTTTTTT. Protein sequence: CASSPPTNTGELFF.

The V and J genes are TRBV12-3 or TRBV12-4 and TRBJ2-7; D is perhaps TRBD2 (6 bases). The CDR3 consists of 12 residues. Trimming stripped 5 bases from V and 9 bases from J, with 14 bases between. The CDR3 bases are TGTGCCAGCAGTGGGGACTGGTCCGGGCAGTACTTC. It encodes CASSGDWSGQYF.